A selection of T cell receptor beta chains follows, all from one sample in a study of cytomegalovirus exposure and HLA in healthy donors. Sequencing used immunoSEQ multiplex PCR; TCRdb keeps in-frame clones, though not all of them. The sample carries 200,000 to 250,000 clones, 80% to 85% recorded once. The specimen sequenced was PBMCs. These receptors all stem from a woman aged 60-70 years in good health and CMV-seropositive. The conserved cysteine and the conserved F or W are not part of the CDR3 here.

ASSLQGTYEQY TRBV5-4
ASSQGSSYEQY TRBV14
ASREYRGDEQF TRBV19
ASEGGTYNEQF TRBV2
ASSQGFATNEKLF TRBV27
TSSQFDRGGYEQY TRBV1
ASSLELAGGSGEQY TRBV5-1
ASSLGGQTKNIQY TRBV7-8
ASSVEDLNEKLF TRBV9
ASSLQGGSYEQY TRBV27
ASSLASADWNTEAF TRBV7-2
ATTREGRGGYT TRBV10-2
ASSWGSNEKLF TRBV5-4
ASSQVTSGRKRSYNEQF TRBV4-2
AWSWGGAGELF TRBV30
ASSPPTGSYGYT TRBV18
ASSKWGEPSSYEQY TRBV21-1
ASSPDRGWNYGYT TRBV5-1
ASGIQGYRNTIY TRBV13
ASSLRGGTEAF TRBV27
ASYPGPPNEQF TRBV18
SSSIRGGLQH TRBV7-9
ASSPRRVTNEKLF TRBV7-8
SVPNTGGNTEAF TRBV29-1
AIRDRDYNEQF TRBV10-3